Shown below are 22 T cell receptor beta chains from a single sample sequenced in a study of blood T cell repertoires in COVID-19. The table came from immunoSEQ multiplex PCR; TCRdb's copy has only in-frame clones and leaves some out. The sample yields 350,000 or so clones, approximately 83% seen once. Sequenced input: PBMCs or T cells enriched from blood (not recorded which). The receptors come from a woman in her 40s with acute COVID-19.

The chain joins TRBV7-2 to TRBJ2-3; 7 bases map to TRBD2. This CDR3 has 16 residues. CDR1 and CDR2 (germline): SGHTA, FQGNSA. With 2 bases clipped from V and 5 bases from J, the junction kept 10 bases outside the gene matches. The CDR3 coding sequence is TGTGCCAGCAGCTTAACCCAGGCGGGGGTCGGAGATACGCAGTATTTT. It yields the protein CASSLTQAGVGDTQYF.

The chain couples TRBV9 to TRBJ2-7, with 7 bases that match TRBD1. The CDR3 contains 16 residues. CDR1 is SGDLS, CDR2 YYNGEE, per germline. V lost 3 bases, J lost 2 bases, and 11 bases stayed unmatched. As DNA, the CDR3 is TGTGCCAGCAGCGCGACGGTGGGGCAGGGGGCCTACGAGCAGTACTTC. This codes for CASSATVGQGAYEQYF.

CDR3 nucleotide sequence: TGTGCCAGAAGCTACCTCCTAGGGGAAAACTATGGCTACACCTTC. Translation gives CARSYLLGENYGYTF. This chain connects TRBV5-3 to TRBJ1-2; D is possibly TRBD1 (5 bases). TRBV5-3 is designated an ORF whose function remains uncertain. The V end was cut by 3 bases, the J end by 2 bases, with 14 bases between. The CDR3 is made up of 15 amino acids.

CDR3 region: CSASLGLAGGGETQYF. The CDR3 DNA is TGCAGTGCTAGTTTGGGACTAGCGGGAGGGGGAGAGACCCAGTACTTC. The rearrangement joins TRBV20-1 to TRBJ2-5; 16 bases match TRBD2. CDR3 size: 16 residues. V lost 3 bases and J lost 4; bases outside the gene matches: 5. Germline V gene data show CDR1 as DFQATT and CDR2 as SNEGSKA (reference sequence).

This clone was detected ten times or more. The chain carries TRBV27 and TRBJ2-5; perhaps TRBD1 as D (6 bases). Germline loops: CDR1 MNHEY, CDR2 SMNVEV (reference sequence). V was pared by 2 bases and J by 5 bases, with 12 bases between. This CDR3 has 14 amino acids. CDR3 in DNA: TGTGCCAGCAGTTTAGTGGGGGCTCGGGAGACCCAGTACTTC. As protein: CASSLVGARETQYF.

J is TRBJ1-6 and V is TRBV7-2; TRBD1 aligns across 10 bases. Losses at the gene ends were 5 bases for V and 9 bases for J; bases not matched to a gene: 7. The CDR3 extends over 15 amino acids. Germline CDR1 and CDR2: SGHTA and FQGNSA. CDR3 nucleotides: TGTGCCAGCAGCATCCTGGGACAGGGGACTTCACCCCTCCACTTT. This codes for CASSILGQGTSPLHF. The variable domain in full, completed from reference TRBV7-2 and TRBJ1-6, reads GAGVSQSPSNKVTEKGKDVELRCDPISGHTALYWYRQSLGQGLEFLIYFQGNSAPDKSGLPSDRFSAERTGGSVSTLTIQRTQQEDSAVYLCASSILGQGTSPLHFGNGTRLTVT.

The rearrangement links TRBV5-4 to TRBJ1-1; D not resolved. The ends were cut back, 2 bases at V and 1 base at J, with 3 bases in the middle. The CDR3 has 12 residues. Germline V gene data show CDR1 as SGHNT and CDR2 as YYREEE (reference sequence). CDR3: CASSFKNTEAFF. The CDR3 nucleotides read TGTGCCAGCAGCTTCAAGAACACTGAAGCTTTCTTT.

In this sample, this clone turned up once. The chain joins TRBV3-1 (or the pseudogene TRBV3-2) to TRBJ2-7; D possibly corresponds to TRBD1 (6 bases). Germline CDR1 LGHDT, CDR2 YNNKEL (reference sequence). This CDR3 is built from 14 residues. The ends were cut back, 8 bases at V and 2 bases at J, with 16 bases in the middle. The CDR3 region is CASGGWGRPYEQYF. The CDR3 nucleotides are TGTGCCAGCGGGGGTTGGGGGCGACCCTACGAGCAGTACTTC.

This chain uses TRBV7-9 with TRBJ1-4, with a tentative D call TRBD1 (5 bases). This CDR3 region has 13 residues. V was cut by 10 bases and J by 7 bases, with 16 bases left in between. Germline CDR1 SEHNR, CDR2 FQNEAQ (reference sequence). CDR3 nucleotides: TGTGCCACGGAGGGGCAGAAGAGTGAAAAACTGTTTTTT. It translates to CATEGQKSEKLFF.

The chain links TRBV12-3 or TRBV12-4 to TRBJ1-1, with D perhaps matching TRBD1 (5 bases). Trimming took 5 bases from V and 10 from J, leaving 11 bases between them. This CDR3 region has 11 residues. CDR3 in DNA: TGTGCCAGCAGTCCCAAGGGGCGAGCTTTCTTT. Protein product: CASSPKGRAFF.

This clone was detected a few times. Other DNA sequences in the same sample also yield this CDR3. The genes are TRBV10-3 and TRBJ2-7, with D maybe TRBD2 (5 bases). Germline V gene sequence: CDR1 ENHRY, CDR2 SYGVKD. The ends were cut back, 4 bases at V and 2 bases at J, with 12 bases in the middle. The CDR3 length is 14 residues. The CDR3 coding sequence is TGTGCCATCAGTGGCGGTGGAGGAACCTACGAGCAGTACTTC. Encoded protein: CAISGGGGTYEQYF.

CDR3 residues: CAISEGARETQYF. The CDR3 DNA is TGTGCCATCAGCGAGGGGGCTCGGGAGACCCAGTACTTC. The rearrangement links TRBV10-3 to TRBJ2-5; 7 bases map to TRBD1. The CDR3 totals 13 residues. Germline V gives CDR1 ENHRY, CDR2 SYGVKD. Trimming cost V 6 bases and J 5 bases; bases outside gene matches: 6.

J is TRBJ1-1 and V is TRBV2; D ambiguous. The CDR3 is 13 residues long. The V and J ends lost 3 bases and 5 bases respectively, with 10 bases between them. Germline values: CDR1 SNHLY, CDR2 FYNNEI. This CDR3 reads CASSDPSWTEAFF. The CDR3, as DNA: TGTGCCAGCAGTGACCCGAGTTGGACTGAAGCTTTCTTT.

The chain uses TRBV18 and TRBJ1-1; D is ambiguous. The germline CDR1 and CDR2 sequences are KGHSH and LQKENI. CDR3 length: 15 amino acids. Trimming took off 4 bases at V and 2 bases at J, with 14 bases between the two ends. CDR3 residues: CASSLTVTANTEAFF. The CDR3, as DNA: TGTGCCAGCTCACTGACGGTCACAGCAAACACTGAAGCTTTCTTT.

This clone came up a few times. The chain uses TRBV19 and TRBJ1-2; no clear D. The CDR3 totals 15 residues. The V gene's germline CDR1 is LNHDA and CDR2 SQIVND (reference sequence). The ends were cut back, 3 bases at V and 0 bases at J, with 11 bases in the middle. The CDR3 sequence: CASSMGQAPNYGYTF. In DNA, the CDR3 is TGTGCCAGTAGTATGGGCCAGGCCCCTAACTATGGCTACACCTTC.

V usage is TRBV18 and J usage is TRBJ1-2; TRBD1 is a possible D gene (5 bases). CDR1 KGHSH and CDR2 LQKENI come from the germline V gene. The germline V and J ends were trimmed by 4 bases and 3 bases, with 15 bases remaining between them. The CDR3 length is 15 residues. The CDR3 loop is CASSRTPGVDYGYTF. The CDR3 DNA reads TGTGCCAGCTCACGGACCCCGGGGGTGGACTATGGCTACACCTTC.

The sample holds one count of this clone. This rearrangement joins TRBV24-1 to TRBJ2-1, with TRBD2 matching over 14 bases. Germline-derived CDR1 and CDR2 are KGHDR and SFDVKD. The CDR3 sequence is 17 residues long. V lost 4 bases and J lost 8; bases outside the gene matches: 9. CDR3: CATSDGTSGGLVDEQFF. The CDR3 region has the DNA TGTGCCACCAGTGACGGGACTAGCGGGGGACTAGTGGATGAGCAGTTCTTC.

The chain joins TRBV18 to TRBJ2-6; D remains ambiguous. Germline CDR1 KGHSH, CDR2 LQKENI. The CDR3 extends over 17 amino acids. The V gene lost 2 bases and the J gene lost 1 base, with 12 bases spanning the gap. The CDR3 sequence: CASSPFSFSSGANVLTF. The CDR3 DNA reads TGTGCCAGCTCACCATTCTCCTTCAGTTCTGGGGCCAACGTCCTGACTTTC.

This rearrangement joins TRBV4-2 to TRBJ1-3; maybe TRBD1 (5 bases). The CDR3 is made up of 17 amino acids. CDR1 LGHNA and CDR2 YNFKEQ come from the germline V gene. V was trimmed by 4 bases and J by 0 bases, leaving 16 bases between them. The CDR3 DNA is TGTGCCAGCAGCCCCGAGACAGCTGGGGTCTCTGGAAACACCATATATTTT. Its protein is CASSPETAGVSGNTIYF.

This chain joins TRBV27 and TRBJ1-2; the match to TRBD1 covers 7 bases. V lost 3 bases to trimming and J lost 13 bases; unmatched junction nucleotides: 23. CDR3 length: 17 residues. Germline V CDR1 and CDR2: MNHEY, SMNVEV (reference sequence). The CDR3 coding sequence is TGTGCCAGCAGTTTCTTCCCCGAAGTCGGCCGGGGGGGACAGCCCACCTTC. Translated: CASSFFPEVGRGGQPTF.

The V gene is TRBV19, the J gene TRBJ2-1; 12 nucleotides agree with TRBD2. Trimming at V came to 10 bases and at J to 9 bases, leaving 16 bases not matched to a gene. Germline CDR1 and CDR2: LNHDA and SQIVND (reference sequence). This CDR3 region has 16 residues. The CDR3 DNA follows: TGTGCCACTACGCCAACAGGACTAGCGGGAATAGGTGAGCAGTTCTTC. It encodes CATTPTGLAGIGEQFF.

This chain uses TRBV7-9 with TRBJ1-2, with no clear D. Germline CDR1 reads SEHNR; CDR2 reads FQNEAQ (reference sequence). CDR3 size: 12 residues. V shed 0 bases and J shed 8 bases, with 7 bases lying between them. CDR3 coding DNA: TGTGCCAGCAGCTTAGCTGTGGCCGGCTACACCTTC. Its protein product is CASSLAVAGYTF.